This T cell receptor (beta chain) was recorded in a study of blood T cell repertoires in COVID-19. This CDR3 is built from 16 residues. Germline V gives CDR1 LGHDT, CDR2 YNNKEL (reference sequence). V was clipped by 2 bases and J by 4 bases; unmatched bases: 7. Clones were read by immunoSEQ multiplex PCR, and TCRdb kept only the in-frame ones, dropping some. Of hundreds of thousands of clones in the sample, roughly 80% were seen once. This sequence joins TRBV3-1 (or the pseudogene TRBV3-2) and TRBJ2-5, with TRBD1 identical over 10 bases. This TCR came from a woman aged 45-60 years who had recovered from COVID-19. The sample was peripheral blood. CDR3 sequence reads: CASSQRDRGVGETQYF. The DNA of the CDR3 is TGTGCCAGCAGCCAACGGGACAGGGGAGTGGGAGAGACCCAGTACTTC.